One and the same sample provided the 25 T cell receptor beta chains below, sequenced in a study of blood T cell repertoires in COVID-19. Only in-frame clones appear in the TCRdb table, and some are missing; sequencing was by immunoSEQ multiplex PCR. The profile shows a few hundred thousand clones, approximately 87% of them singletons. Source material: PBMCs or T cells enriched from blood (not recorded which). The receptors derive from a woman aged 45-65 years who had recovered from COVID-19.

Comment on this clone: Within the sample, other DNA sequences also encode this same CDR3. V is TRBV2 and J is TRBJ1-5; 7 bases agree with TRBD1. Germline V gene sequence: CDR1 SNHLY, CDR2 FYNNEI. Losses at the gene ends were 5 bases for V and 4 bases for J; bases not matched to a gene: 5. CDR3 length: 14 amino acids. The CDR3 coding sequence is TGTGCCAGCAGTCTACAGGGGAGTAATCAGCCCCAGCATTTT. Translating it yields CASSLQGSNQPQHF. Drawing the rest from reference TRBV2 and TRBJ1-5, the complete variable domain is EPEVTQTPSHQVTQMGQEVILRCVPISNHLYFYWYRQILGQKVEFLVSFYNNEISEKSEIFDDQFSVERPDGSNFTLKIRSTKLEDSAMYFCASSLQGSNQPQHFGDGTRLSIL.

CDR3 in DNA: TGTGCCAGCAGCTCGGGACTAGCGGGGGGAGGAGGCACCGGGGAGCTGTTTTTT. Its protein product is CASSSGLAGGGGTGELFF. The chain uses TRBV7-2 and TRBJ2-2, with 15 bases lining up with TRBD2. This CDR3 region has 18 residues. CDR1 and CDR2 from the germline V gene are SGHTA and FQGNSA. Germline trimming cut 4 bases from V and 4 bases from J; bases unmatched to any gene: 7. The complete variable domain, with remaining parts taken from reference TRBV7-2 and TRBJ2-2, reads GAGVSQSPSNKVTEKGKDVELRCDPISGHTALYWYRQSLGQGLEFLIYFQGNSAPDKSGLPSDRFSAERTGGSVSTLTIQRTQQEDSAVYLCASSSGLAGGGGTGELFFGEGSRLTVL.

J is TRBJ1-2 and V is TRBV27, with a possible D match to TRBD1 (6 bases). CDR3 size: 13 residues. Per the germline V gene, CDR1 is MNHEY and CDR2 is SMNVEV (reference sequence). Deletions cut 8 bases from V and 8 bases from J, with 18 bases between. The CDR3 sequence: CASSRGGPQGYTF. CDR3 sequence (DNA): TGTGCCAGCTCCCGAGGGGGACCTCAGGGCTACACCTTC.

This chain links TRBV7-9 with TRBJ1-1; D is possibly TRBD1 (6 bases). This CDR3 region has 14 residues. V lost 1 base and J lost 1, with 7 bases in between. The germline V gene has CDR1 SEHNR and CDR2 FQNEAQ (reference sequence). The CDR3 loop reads CASSLVGQNTEAFF. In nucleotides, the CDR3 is TGTGCCAGCAGCTTAGTGGGACAGAACACTGAAGCTTTCTTT.

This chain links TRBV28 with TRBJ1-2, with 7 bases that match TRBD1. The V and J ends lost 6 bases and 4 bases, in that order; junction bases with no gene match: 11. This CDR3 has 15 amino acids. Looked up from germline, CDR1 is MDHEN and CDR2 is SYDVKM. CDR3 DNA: TGTGCCAGCAGCCCAGGGACAGACTATGCCTATGGCTACACCTTC. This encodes CASSPGTDYAYGYTF.

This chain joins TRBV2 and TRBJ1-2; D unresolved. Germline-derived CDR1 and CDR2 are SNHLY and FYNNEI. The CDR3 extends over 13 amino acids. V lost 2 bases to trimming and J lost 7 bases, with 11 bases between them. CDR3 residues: CASSERPQSGYTF. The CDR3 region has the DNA TGTGCCAGCAGTGAACGTCCCCAGTCTGGCTACACCTTC.

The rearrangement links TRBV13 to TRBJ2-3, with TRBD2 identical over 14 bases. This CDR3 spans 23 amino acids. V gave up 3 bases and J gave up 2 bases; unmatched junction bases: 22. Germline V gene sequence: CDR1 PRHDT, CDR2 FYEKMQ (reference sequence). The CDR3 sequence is CASSFPRLAGGPSDKSHTDTQYF. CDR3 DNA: TGTGCCAGCAGCTTCCCGAGACTAGCGGGGGGGCCATCGGATAAATCACACACAGATACGCAGTATTTT.

The CDR3, as DNA: TGTGCCAGCAGTTTGAGCGGGGGGAATCCTTACACTGAAGCTTTCTTT. Its protein is CASSLSGGNPYTEAFF. V and J are TRBV27 and TRBJ1-1, with D perhaps TRBD1 (5 bases). CDR3 length: 16 residues. V lost 3 bases to trimming and J lost 3 bases, with 17 bases between them. Germline assignment: CDR1 MNHEY and CDR2 SMNVEV (reference sequence).

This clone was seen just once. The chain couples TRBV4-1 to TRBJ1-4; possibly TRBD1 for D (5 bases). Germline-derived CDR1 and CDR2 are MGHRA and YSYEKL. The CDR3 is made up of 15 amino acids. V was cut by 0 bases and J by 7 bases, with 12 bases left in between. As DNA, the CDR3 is TGCGCCAGCAGCCAAGAAGGCAGGGAGGGTGAAAAACTGTTTTTT. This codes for CASSQEGREGEKLFF.

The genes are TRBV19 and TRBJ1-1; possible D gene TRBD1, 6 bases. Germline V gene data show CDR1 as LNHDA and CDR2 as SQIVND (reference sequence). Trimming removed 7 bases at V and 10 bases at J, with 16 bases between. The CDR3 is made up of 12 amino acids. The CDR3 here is CASNAGAFRAFF. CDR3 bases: TGTGCCAGTAACGCGGGGGCGTTTCGAGCTTTCTTT.

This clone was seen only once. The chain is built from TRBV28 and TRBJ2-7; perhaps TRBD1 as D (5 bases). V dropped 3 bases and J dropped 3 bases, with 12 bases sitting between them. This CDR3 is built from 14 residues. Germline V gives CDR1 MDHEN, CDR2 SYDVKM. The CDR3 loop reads CASSFWGLSYEQYF. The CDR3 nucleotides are TGTGCCAGCAGTTTCTGGGGCCTAAGCTACGAGCAGTACTTC.

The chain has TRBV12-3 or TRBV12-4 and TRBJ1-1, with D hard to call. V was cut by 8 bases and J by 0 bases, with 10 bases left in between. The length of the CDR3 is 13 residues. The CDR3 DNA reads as TGTGCCAGCTTGCACGACTTGAACACTGAAGCTTTCTTT. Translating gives CASLHDLNTEAFF.

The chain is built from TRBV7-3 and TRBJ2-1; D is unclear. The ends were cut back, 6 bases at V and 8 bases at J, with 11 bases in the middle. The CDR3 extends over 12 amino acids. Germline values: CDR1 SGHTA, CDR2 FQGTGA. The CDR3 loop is CASSAGGDEQFF. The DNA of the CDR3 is TGTGCCAGCAGTGCCGGCGGCGATGAGCAGTTCTTC.

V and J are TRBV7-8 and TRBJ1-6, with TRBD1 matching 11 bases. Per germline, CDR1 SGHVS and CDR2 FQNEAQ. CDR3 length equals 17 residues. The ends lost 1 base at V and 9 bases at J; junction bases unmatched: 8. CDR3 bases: TGTGCCAGCAGCTTAGTTGGGCGGACAGGGGGCAGTTCACCCCTCCACTTT. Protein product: CASSLVGRTGGSSPLHF.

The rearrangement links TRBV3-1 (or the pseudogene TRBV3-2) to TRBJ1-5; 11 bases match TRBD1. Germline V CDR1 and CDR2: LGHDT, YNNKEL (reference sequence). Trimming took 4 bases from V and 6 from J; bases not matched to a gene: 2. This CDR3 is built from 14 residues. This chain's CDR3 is CASSPGQGAQPQHF. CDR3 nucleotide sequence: TGTGCCAGCAGCCCTGGACAGGGGGCTCAGCCCCAGCATTTT.

For the CDR3, the DNA is TGTGCCAGTAGTACCGCAGGGGAGTATGGCTACACCTTC. It encodes CASSTAGEYGYTF. The chain links TRBV19 to TRBJ1-2; maybe TRBD1 (6 bases). There are 13 residues in the CDR3. V gave up 4 bases and J gave up 5 bases, with 11 bases separating them. CDR1 and CDR2 from the germline V gene are LNHDA and SQIVND (reference sequence). Full variable domain (outside the CDR3, taken from reference TRBV19 and TRBJ1-2): DGGITQSPKYLFRKEGQNVTLSCEQNLNHDAMYWYRQDPGQGLRLIYYSQIVNDFQKGDIAEGYSVSREKKESFPLTVTSAQKNPTAFYLCASSTAGEYGYTFGSGTRLTVV.

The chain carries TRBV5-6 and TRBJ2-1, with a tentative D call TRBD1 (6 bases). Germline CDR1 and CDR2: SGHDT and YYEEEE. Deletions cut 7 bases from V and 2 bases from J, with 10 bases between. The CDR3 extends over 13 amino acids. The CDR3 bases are TGTGCCAGCGACAGGATCACCTACAATGAGCAGTTCTTC. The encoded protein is CASDRITYNEQFF.

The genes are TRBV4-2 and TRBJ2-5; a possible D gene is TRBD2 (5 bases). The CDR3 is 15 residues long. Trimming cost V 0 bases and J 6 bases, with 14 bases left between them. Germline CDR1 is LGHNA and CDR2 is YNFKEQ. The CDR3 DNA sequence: TGTGCCAGCAGCCAAGACGGGATCCCGGGAAAGACCCAGTACTTC. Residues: CASSQDGIPGKTQYF.

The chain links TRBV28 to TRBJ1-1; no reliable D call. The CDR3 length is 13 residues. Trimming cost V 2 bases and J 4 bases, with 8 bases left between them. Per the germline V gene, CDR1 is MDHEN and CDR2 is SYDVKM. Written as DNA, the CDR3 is TGTGCCAGCAGTTTACGGGTTGGCACTGAAGCTTTCTTT. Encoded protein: CASSLRVGTEAFF.

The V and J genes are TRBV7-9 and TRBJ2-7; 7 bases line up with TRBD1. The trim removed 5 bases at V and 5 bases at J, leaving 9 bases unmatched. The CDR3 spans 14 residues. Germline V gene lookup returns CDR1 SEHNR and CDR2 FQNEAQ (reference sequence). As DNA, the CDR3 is TGTGCCAGCAGCCCAATTGACAGGGTCGACGAGCAGTACTTC. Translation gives CASSPIDRVDEQYF.

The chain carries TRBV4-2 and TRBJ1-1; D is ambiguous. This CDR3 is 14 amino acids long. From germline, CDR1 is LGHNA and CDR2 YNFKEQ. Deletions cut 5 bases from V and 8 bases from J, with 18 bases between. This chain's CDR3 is CASSLDTDRKEAFF. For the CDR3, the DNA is TGTGCCAGCAGCTTAGACACCGATCGTAAAGAAGCTTTCTTT.

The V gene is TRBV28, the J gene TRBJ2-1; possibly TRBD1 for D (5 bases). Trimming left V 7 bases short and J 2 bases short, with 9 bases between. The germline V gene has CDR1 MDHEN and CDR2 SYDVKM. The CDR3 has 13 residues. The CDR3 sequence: CASKGSPYNEQFF. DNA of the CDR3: TGTGCCAGCAAGGGGTCACCCTACAATGAGCAGTTCTTC.

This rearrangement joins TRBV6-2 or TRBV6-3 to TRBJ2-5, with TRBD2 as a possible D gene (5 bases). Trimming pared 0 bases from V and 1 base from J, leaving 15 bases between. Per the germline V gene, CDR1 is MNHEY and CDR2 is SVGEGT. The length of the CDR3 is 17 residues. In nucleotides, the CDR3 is TGTGCCAGCAGTTACTCCCTCGGGGTGATTGGCCAAGAGACCCAGTACTTC. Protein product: CASSYSLGVIGQETQYF.

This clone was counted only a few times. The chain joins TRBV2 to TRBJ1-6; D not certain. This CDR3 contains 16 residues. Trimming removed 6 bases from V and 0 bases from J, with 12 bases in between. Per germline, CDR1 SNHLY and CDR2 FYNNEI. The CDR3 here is CASRLNPSSYNSPLHF. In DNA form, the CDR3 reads TGTGCCAGCAGGCTCAACCCGAGCTCCTATAATTCACCCCTCCACTTT. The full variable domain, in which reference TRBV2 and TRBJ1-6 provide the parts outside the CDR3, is EPEVTQTPSHQVTQMGQEVILRCVPISNHLYFYWYRQILGQKVEFLVSFYNNEISEKSEIFDDQFSVERPDGSNFTLKIRSTKLEDSAMYFCASRLNPSSYNSPLHFGNGTRLTVT.

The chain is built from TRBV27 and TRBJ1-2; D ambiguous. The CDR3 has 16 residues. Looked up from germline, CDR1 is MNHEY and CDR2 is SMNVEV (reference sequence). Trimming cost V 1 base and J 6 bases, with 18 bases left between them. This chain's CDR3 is CASSLFGDAGLNGYTF. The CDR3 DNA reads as TGTGCCAGCAGTTTATTCGGAGACGCCGGCTTGAATGGCTACACCTTC.